These T cell receptor beta chains were read from a single sample in a study of T cell repertoires in cytomegalovirus infection. TCRdb passed the reads through MiXCR, listing each CDR3 protein once. Of about 250,000 distinct CDR3 sequences listed, approximately 17% are singletons. Sequencing was performed on CD8+ T cells from PBMCs. The receptors were gathered from a human donor in good health (CMV status not recorded). Some clones in this sample may be carry-over from other donors' samples. Each CDR3 is given with its conserved first and last residue. Fields, in order: D gene, V gene, CDR3 protein. D genes are given only for firm matches.

d_call: TRBD1
v_call: TRBV6-6
cdr3_aa: CASSWGTAPLVGYEQYF

d_call: TRBD1
v_call: TRBV3-1
cdr3_aa: CASSRTGVQETQYF

d_call: TRBD1
v_call: TRBV2
cdr3_aa: CASSEWRQGPYNEQFF

d_call: NA
v_call: TRBV20-1
cdr3_aa: CSYVSEISYEQYF

d_call: TRBD1
v_call: TRBV6-1
cdr3_aa: CASSKQGTDQPQHF

d_call: NA
v_call: TRBV15
cdr3_aa: CATSRDTSYQETQYF

d_call: NA
v_call: TRBV7-9
cdr3_aa: CASSDGRSADQPQHF

d_call: TRBD1
v_call: TRBV4-1
cdr3_aa: CASSQLDRPTYEQYF

d_call: NA
v_call: TRBV19
cdr3_aa: CASRTGEKTTEAFF

d_call: NA
v_call: TRBV12-3/TRBV12-4
cdr3_aa: CASSLGKVSEQYF

d_call: NA
v_call: TRBV6-5
cdr3_aa: CASRETVNTEAFF

d_call: TRBD2
v_call: TRBV29-1
cdr3_aa: CSVVPSGPYEQYF

d_call: TRBD2
v_call: TRBV7-3
cdr3_aa: CASSLIAGGNTGELFF

d_call: TRBD1
v_call: TRBV7-2
cdr3_aa: CASSSPDRGPAYGYTF

d_call: NA
v_call: TRBV28
cdr3_aa: CASSAPGSSYNEQFF

d_call: NA
v_call: TRBV27
cdr3_aa: CASSFTGGGFNEQFF

d_call: NA
v_call: TRBV7-9
cdr3_aa: CASSPIGTSSTDTQYF

d_call: NA
v_call: TRBV4-2
cdr3_aa: CASSQVGRGETGELFF

d_call: NA
v_call: TRBV7-9
cdr3_aa: CASSEGLYEQFF

d_call: NA
v_call: TRBV6-2/TRBV6-3
cdr3_aa: CASSFRGEQFF

d_call: NA
v_call: TRBV28
cdr3_aa: CASSSRVAGTSLTGELFF

d_call: NA
v_call: TRBV29-1
cdr3_aa: CSVERGVEAFF

d_call: TRBD1
v_call: TRBV3-1
cdr3_aa: CASSDPGTGSDEQYF

d_call: NA
v_call: TRBV7-9
cdr3_aa: CASSSIPGLTELTEAFF

d_call: NA
v_call: TRBV7-2
cdr3_aa: CASSLTGIGYGYTF

d_call: TRBD2
v_call: TRBV3-1
cdr3_aa: CASSQDPGLAGAYNEQFF

d_call: TRBD2
v_call: TRBV20-1
cdr3_aa: CSARLPSGASDTQYF

d_call: TRBD2
v_call: TRBV29-1
cdr3_aa: CSAGDYYEQYF

d_call: TRBD2
v_call: TRBV27
cdr3_aa: CASRGLALETQYF

d_call: TRBD1
v_call: TRBV7-6
cdr3_aa: CASSLAPGQVSTDTQYF

d_call: NA
v_call: TRBV7-2
cdr3_aa: CASSLKSGGSGELFF

d_call: NA
v_call: TRBV4-3
cdr3_aa: CASSQDTQGQYEQYF

d_call: TRBD1
v_call: TRBV7-6
cdr3_aa: CASSFLGQGVDEQYF

d_call: TRBD2
v_call: TRBV4-1
cdr3_aa: CASRFTSGAAGDTQYF

d_call: TRBD1
v_call: TRBV5-4
cdr3_aa: CASSQDEQGYEQYF

d_call: TRBD1
v_call: TRBV2
cdr3_aa: CASRDRVNYGYTF

d_call: NA
v_call: TRBV6-2/TRBV6-3
cdr3_aa: CASSYLPATGTEAFF

d_call: TRBD1
v_call: TRBV20-1
cdr3_aa: CSARRDRQWGTQYF

d_call: NA
v_call: TRBV5-6
cdr3_aa: CASSLGPTGELFF

d_call: TRBD2
v_call: TRBV7-2
cdr3_aa: CASSLLVSGTIPSENIQYF

d_call: TRBD2
v_call: TRBV20-1
cdr3_aa: CSARPGTSGIWETQYF

d_call: NA
v_call: TRBV28
cdr3_aa: CASSKDGGGQPQHF

d_call: TRBD1
v_call: TRBV27
cdr3_aa: CASSPETGGNYGYTF

d_call: NA
v_call: TRBV3-1
cdr3_aa: CASSHIGGPAADYEQYF